These T cell receptor beta chains were read from a single sample in a study of regulatory T cells in long-lasting Graves disease. TCRdb analysed the multiplex PCR reads with MiXCR anew, one entry per CDR3 protein. This table has 300,000 to 450,000 distinct CDR3 sequences, around a sixth appearing once. The sequencing used peripheral blood mononuclear cells (PBMCs), collected at new diagnosis, from a patient treated with antithyroid drugs. The source of these receptors is a female donor with Graves disease. Both conserved end residues are part of each CDR3. The D gene is left open where the match is weak. Some rows have no size entry. The others give once, few or many, or a class for an expanded clone.

many | NA | TRBJ2-7 | TRBV7-9 | TGTGCCAGCAGCTTTAATAGGGATGTCGGCGAGCAGTACTTC | CASSFNRDVGEQYF
many | NA | TRBJ2-1 | TRBV29-1 | TGCAGCGTTGAGGGGGTGGAGGGTAGCGGCCCCGAGCAGTTCTTC | CSVEGVEGSGPEQFF
NA | NA | TRBJ2-5 | TRBV6-1 | TGTGCCAGCAGCCTGACAGGCCAAGATACCCAGTACTTC | CASSLTGQDTQYF
few | TRBD2 | TRBJ2-3 | TRBV4-3 | TGCGCCAGCAGCCAAGGCCCGCTGACTAGCGGGAAGACAGATACGCAGTATTTT | CASSQGPLTSGKTDTQYF
NA | NA | TRBJ1-3 | TRBV30 | TGTGCCTGGAGTGAGGGGGCTGGAAACACCATATATTTT | CAWSEGAGNTIYF
many | NA | TRBJ1-2 | TRBV19 | TGTGCCAGTAGTATCTCTTCAGGCTACTATGGCTACACCTTC | CASSISSGYYGYTF
NA | NA | TRBJ1-2 | TRBV6-2/TRBV6-3 | TGTGCCACCAAGTCAGGGCTAGCTAACTATGGCTACACCTTC | CATKSGLANYGYTF
few | NA | TRBJ2-3 | TRBV4-3 | TGCGCCAGCAGCCGGTCCGGGACTGCGGATACGCAGTATTTT | CASSRSGTADTQYF
many | NA | TRBJ2-1 | TRBV5-5 | TGTGCCAGCAGCCCTAGCTGGCAGAGCTCCTACAATGAGCAGTTCTTC | CASSPSWQSSYNEQFF
many | NA | TRBJ2-7 | TRBV2 | TGTGCCAGCAGTGAAAGGTTCGGGGCCTACGAGCAGTACTTC | CASSERFGAYEQYF
many | TRBD1 | TRBJ1-1 | TRBV19 | TGTGCCAGTAGTATCGCCCACAGGGGAAGTACTGAAGCTTTCTTT | CASSIAHRGSTEAFF
many | NA | TRBJ1-4 | TRBV28 | TGTGCCAGCAAAGCCGTGACAGCCACTACCATGTCCTGGGCAACTAATGAAAAACTGTTTTTT | CASKAVTATTMSWATNEKLFF
many | TRBD1 | TRBJ2-5 | TRBV2 | TGTGCCGTGCTTCTTTTAGGGACAGGGCAAGAGACCCAGTACTTC | CAVLLLGTGQETQYF
many | NA | TRBJ1-2 | TRBV12-5 | TGTGCTAGTGGTTTGCAGTCGGACGGCTACACCTTC | CASGLQSDGYTF
many | TRBD1 | TRBJ1-1 | TRBV5-6 | TGTGCCAGCAGCCCTCGGCCAGGGGGCCGGATGAACACTGAAGCTTTCTTT | CASSPRPGGRMNTEAFF
many | NA | TRBJ1-1 | TRBV5-1 | TGTGCCAGCAGCTTGGAGCAGATGAACACTGAAGCTTTCTTT | CASSLEQMNTEAFF
NA | TRBD1 | TRBJ2-1 | TRBV7-9 | TGTGCCAGCAGCTCGGACAGGGGAAGGCAGTTCTTC | CASSSDRGRQFF
many | NA | TRBJ1-1 | TRBV7-2 | TGTGCCAGCAGCCCTTCTGGCCTCTCGAACACTGAAGCTTTCTTT | CASSPSGLSNTEAFF
many | NA | TRBJ2-7 | TRBV9 | TGTGCCAGCAGCGTAGGATTCCAGGGTGGGTACGAGCAGTACTTC | CASSVGFQGGYEQYF
few | NA | TRBJ1-3 | TRBV4-2 | TGTGCCAGCAGCCAAGGGGGATACTCTGGAAACACCATATATTTT | CASSQGGYSGNTIYF
many | TRBD2 | TRBJ2-3 | TRBV6-1 | TGTGCCAGCAGCCCTGGGACTAGCGGGGTTAGCACAGATACGCAGTATTTT | CASSPGTSGVSTDTQYF
many | NA | TRBJ2-2 | TRBV7-3 | TGTGCCAGCAGCTTAACGCCTTTTGACCCCCTGGCTGACACCGGGGAGCTGTTTTTT | CASSLTPFDPLADTGELFF
few | NA | TRBJ2-4 | TRBV12-5 | TGTGCTAGTGGCGTAGGGAGGGCCAAAAACATTCAGTACTTC | CASGVGRAKNIQYF